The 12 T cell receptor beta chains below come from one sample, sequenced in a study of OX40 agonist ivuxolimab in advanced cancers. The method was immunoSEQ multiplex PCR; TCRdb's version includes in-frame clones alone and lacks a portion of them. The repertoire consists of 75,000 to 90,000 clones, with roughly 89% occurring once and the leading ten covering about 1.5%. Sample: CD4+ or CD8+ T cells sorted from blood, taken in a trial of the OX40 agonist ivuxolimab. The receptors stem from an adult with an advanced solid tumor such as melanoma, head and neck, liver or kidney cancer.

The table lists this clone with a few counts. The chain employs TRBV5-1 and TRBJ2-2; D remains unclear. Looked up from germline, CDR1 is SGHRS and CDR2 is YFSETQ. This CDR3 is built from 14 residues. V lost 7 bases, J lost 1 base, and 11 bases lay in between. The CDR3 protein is CASGAGVNTGELFF. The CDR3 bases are TGCGCCAGCGGAGCAGGAGTGAACACCGGGGAGCTGTTTTTT.

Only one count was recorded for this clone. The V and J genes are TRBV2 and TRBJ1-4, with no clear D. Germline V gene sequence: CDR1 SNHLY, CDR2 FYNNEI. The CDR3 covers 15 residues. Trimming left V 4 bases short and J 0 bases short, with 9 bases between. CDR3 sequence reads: CASSVAASTNEKLFF. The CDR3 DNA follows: TGTGCCAGCAGTGTAGCAGCCTCAACTAATGAAAAACTGTTTTTT.

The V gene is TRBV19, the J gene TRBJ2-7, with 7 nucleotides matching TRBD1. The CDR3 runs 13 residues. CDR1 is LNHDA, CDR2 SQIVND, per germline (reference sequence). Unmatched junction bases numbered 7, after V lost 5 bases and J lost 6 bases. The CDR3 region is CASSPATGFEQYF. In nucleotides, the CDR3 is TGTGCCAGTAGTCCCGCGACAGGGTTCGAGCAGTACTTC.

The CDR3 reads CASSLTETDTQYF. The CDR3 region has the DNA TGTGCCAGCTCCCTAACCGAAACAGATACGCAGTATTTT. V usage is TRBV18 and J usage is TRBJ2-3, with D unclear. This CDR3 has 13 residues. The germline V and J ends were trimmed by 6 bases and 3 bases, with 10 bases remaining between them. Germline V gene sequence: CDR1 KGHSH, CDR2 LQKENI.

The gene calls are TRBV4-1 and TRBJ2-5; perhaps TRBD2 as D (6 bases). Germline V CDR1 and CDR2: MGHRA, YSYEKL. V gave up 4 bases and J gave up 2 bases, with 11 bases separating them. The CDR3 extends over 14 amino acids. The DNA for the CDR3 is TGCGCCAGCAGCCCCCGAGGAGGGCAAGAGACCCAGTACTTC. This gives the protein CASSPRGGQETQYF.

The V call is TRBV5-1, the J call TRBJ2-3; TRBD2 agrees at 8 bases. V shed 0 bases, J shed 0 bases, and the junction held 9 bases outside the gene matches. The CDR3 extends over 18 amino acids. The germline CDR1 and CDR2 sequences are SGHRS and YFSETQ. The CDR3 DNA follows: TGCGCCAGCAGCTTGGGGGGCTCACTAGCGGCTAGCACAGATACGCAGTATTTT. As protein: CASSLGGSLAASTDTQYF.

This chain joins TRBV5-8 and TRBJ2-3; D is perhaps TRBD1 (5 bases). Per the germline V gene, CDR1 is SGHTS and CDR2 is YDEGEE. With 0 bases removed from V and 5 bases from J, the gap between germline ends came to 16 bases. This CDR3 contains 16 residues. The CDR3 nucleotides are TGTGCCAGCAGCTTGGAGGGGAACCTAGATGGAGATACGCAGTATTTT. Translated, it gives CASSLEGNLDGDTQYF.

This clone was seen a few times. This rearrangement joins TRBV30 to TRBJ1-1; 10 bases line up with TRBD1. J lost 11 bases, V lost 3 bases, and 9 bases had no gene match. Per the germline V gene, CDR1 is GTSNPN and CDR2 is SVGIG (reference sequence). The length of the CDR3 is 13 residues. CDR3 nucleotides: TGTGCCTGGAGGGTACGTGAGGGACAGGGGGCTTTCTTT. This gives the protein CAWRVREGQGAFF.

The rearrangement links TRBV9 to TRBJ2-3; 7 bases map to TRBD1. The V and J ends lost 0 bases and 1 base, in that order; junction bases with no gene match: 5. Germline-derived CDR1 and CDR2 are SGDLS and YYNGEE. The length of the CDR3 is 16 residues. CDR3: CASSVASTGRTDTQYF. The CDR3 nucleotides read TGTGCCAGCAGCGTAGCCTCGACAGGGCGCACAGATACGCAGTATTTT.

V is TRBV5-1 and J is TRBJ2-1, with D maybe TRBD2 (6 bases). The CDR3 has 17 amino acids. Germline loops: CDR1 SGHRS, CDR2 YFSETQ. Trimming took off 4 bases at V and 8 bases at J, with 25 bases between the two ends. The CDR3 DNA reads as TGCGCCAGCAGCCCCACCCTGACGGCTAGCGAGAGCGATGAGCAGTTCTTC. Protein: CASSPTLTASESDEQFF.

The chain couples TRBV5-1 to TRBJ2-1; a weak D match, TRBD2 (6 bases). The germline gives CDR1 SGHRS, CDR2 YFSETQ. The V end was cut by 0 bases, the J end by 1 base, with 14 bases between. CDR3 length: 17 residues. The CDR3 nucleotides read TGCGCCAGCAGCTTGGAAATCAAAGGGAGGTCCTACAATGAGCAGTTCTTC. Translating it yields CASSLEIKGRSYNEQFF.

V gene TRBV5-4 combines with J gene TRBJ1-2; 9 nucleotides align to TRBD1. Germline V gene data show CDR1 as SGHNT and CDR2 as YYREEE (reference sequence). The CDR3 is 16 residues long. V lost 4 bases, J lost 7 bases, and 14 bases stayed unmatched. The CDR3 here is CASSPGTGTPLSGYTF. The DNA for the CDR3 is TGTGCCAGCAGCCCCGGGACAGGGACCCCACTGAGTGGCTACACCTTC.